One sample yielded the 3 T cell receptor beta chains listed below, sequenced in a study of prognosis after radiotherapy for stage I lung cancer. TCR beta CDR3 was amplified from genomic DNA by two-round multiplex PCR. Individual primers that were specific to each TRBV and TRBJ gene served in first-round PCR. TCRdb processed the multiplex PCR reads anew with MiXCR; each CDR3 protein has one entry. The sample yields approximately 28,000 distinct CDR3 sequences, around 43% seen once. Source: PBMCs, taken before or after stereotactic body radiation therapy (not recorded which). These receptors were obtained from a donor aged 50 or older with non-small cell lung cancer.

Within the sample, this clonotype is medium-sized. This chain's CDR3 is CASSLSWGTASSYEQYF. The CDR3 bases are TGTGCCAGCAGTTTATCGTGGGGAACAGCTAGCTCCTACGAGCAGTACTTC. The J gene is TRBJ2-7, the V gene TRBV27; no clear D. V gave up 0 bases and J gave up 0 bases, with 15 bases separating them. Looked up from germline, CDR1 is MNHEY and CDR2 is SMNVEV (reference sequence). This CDR3 has 17 residues.

This clonotype was observed at least ten times. V is TRBV29-1 and J is TRBJ2-1; the D gene could be TRBD1 or TRBD2 (6 bases each). Germline V CDR1 and CDR2: SQVTM, ANQGSEA. Trimming took 4 bases from V and 7 from J, leaving 8 bases between them. The CDR3 sequence is 11 residues long. CDR3 amino acids: CSVGGANEQFF. The CDR3 DNA sequence: TGCAGCGTTGGGGGGGCAAATGAGCAGTTCTTC.

The V and J genes are TRBV4-1 and TRBJ1-5; 7 bases align to TRBD1. The V and J ends lost 3 bases and 6 bases, in that order; junction bases with no gene match: 8. Germline-derived CDR1 and CDR2 are MGHRA and YSYEKL. This CDR3 is 15 amino acids long. CDR3 protein: CASSQTGSNFQPQHF. The CDR3 DNA is TGCGCCAGCAGCCAGACAGGGTCGAATTTTCAGCCCCAGCATTTT.